This section outlines one T cell receptor beta chain sequence together with its context. Between the trimmed V and J ends, which lost 1 base and 2 bases, there was a span of 9 bases. From germline, CDR1 is SGHTA and CDR2 FQGNSA. This CDR3 spans 14 amino acids. The sample comes from a study of blood T cell repertoires in COVID-19. At the level of the study: COVID-19 samples from acute and convalescent phases originated in the United States, Italy and Spain.

In the authors' methods: The assay estimated nucleated cells by amplifying reference gene primers. The data were produced by immunoSEQ multiplex PCR, yet TCRdb's version contains in-frame clones alone and is incomplete. V and J calls and clone size are those listed in that table; D and trimming were worked out from the DNA. The data show around 200,000 clones, about 86% seen once. J is TRBJ2-7 and V is TRBV7-2, with D perhaps matching TRBD1 (6 bases). The sequence derives from a woman between 18 and 29 years old who had recovered from COVID-19. Sequenced material: peripheral blood. The CDR3 region is CASSLEQGPYEQYF. CDR3 DNA: TGTGCCAGCAGCTTAGAACAGGGCCCCTACGAGCAGTACTTC. Full variable domain (rest looked up from reference TRBV7-2 and TRBJ2-7): GAGVSQSPSNKVTEKGKDVELRCDPISGHTALYWYRQSLGQGLEFLIYFQGNSAPDKSGLPSDRFSAERTGGSVSTLTIQRTQQEDSAVYLCASSLEQGPYEQYFGPGTRLTVT.